The rows below give T cell receptor beta chains drawn from one sample of a study of T cell repertoires in aging, cancer and after chemotherapy. TCRdb redid the calling of the multiplex PCR reads with MiXCR, one entry per CDR3 protein. This sample has approximately 2,000 distinct CDR3 sequences, with about 35% found just once. The sequencing sample was made of blood. Receptors were obtained from a human donor with a solid tumor. The CDR3 runs from the conserved cysteine through the conserved F or W. The D gene is left open where the match is weak. Size is omitted from some rows. Given values are once, few, many or a class for expanded clones.

CSAFTSGGIYNEQFF	TGCAGTGCTTTTACTAGCGGGGGGATCTACAATGAGCAGTTCTTC	TRBV20-1	TRBD2	-	TRBJ2-1
CASRPTGPAGELFF	TGTGCCAGCAGGCCAACAGGTCCGGCCGGGGAGCTGTTTTTT	TRBV12-3/TRBV12-4	-	few	TRBJ2-2
CASSQDSNQPQHF	TGTGCCAGCAGCCAGGACAGCAATCAGCCCCAGCATTTT	TRBV12-3/TRBV12-4	-	-	TRBJ1-5
CASSPSTDTQYF	TGTGCCAGCTCACCTAGCACAGATACGCAGTATTTT	TRBV18	-	-	TRBJ2-3
CASRLKTGQGVVGYTF	TGTGCCAGCAGATTAAAGACGGGACAGGGTGTAGTTGGCTACACCTTC	TRBV6-5	TRBD1	few	TRBJ1-2
CSAPILGLAGGAYEQYF	TGCAGTGCTCCAATCCTCGGACTAGCGGGAGGGGCCTACGAGCAGTACTTC	TRBV20-1	TRBD2	few	TRBJ2-7
CASSLGGFLRSGANVLTF	TGTGCCAGCAGCTTAGGCGGGTTCCTTCGCTCTGGGGCCAACGTCCTGACTTTC	TRBV7-2	-	few	TRBJ2-6
CALVVSYSYEQYF	TGTGCCCTTGTGGTGTCATACTCCTACGAGCAGTACTTC	TRBV30	-	-	TRBJ2-7
CASNSKGGRQYNEQFF	TGTGCCAGCAACTCCAAGGGGGGTCGCCAGTACAATGAGCAGTTCTTC	TRBV6-1	-	-	TRBJ2-1
CASSLGGARNEKLFF	TGTGCCAGCAGTTTGGGAGGGGCCCGTAATGAAAAACTGTTTTTT	TRBV28	-	-	TRBJ1-4
CATSDLPDRRNSPLHF	TGTGCCACCAGTGATTTGCCCGACAGAAGGAATTCACCCCTCCACTTT	TRBV24-1	-	-	TRBJ1-6
CASRRTGTFNGYTF	TGTGCCAGCAGGAGGACAGGGACATTCAATGGCTACACCTTC	TRBV12-3/TRBV12-4	TRBD1	few	TRBJ1-2
CATSDSQHRDGYTF	TGTGCCACCAGTGATTCGCAACACCGGGACGGCTACACCTTC	TRBV24-1	-	-	TRBJ1-2
CASSYHSSSYNEQFF	TGTGCCAGCAGCTACCATTCGAGCTCCTACAATGAGCAGTTCTTC	TRBV11-2	-	-	TRBJ2-1
CASSRTGSYGYTF	TGTGCCAGCAGCCGGACGGGGAGCTATGGCTACACCTTC	TRBV12-3/TRBV12-4	-	-	TRBJ1-2
CASREVGTQYF	TGTGCTTCGCGGGAGGTGGGGACCCAGTACTTC	TRBV28	TRBD2	-	TRBJ2-5
CASSIGGGTGTTYEQYF	TGTGCCAGTAGTATCGGGGGGGGGACCGGGACTACCTACGAGCAGTACTTC	TRBV19	TRBD2	few	TRBJ2-7
CASSYSGSANQPQHF	TGTGCCAGCAGTTACTCGGGCAGCGCCAATCAGCCCCAGCATTTT	TRBV6-5	-	-	TRBJ1-5
CATEMGGTDTQYF	TGTGCCACCGAGATGGGGGGCACAGATACGCAGTATTTT	TRBV6-2/TRBV6-3	-	-	TRBJ2-3
CASSQYGGWDDNEQFF	TGTGCCAGCAGCCAATATGGAGGATGGGACGACAATGAGCAGTTCTTC	TRBV14	-	-	TRBJ2-1
CASSYRGSYEQYF	TGCGCCAGCAGCTACCGAGGGTCCTACGAGCAGTACTTC	TRBV10-3	-	-	TRBJ2-7
CASSPTGGNSPLHF	TGTGCCAGCTCACCGACAGGGGGCAATTCACCCCTCCACTTT	TRBV18	TRBD1	few	TRBJ1-6
CASSSSSGTDYEQYF	TGTGCCAGCAGCTCATCTTCAGGGACGGACTACGAGCAGTACTTC	TRBV7-9	-	-	TRBJ2-7
CASSLTSTNQETQYF	TGTGCCAGCAGTCTGACCTCGACCAACCAAGAGACCCAGTACTTC	TRBV5-1	-	-	TRBJ2-5
CSARPPSGRGLGTDTQYF	TGCAGTGCTAGACCTCCCAGCGGGAGAGGGCTAGGGACAGATACGCAGTATTTT	TRBV20-1	TRBD2	-	TRBJ2-3
CASSHTLGGTKRYEQYF	TGTGCCAGCAGTCACACCTTGGGGGGGACGAAGCGGTACGAGCAGTACTTC	TRBV11-2	TRBD2	-	TRBJ2-7
CSARDRLAGADTQYF	TGCAGTGCTAGAGATCGGCTAGCGGGGGCGGATACGCAGTATTTT	TRBV20-1	TRBD2	few	TRBJ2-3
CASSLASRDTQYF	TGTGCCAGCAGTTTAGCTAGCAGGGATACGCAGTATTTT	TRBV12-3/TRBV12-4	-	few	TRBJ2-3
CASSLAGAGSPLHF	TGTGCCAGCAGCTTAGCGGGGGCCGGTTCACCCCTCCACTTT	TRBV7-2	-	-	TRBJ1-6
CASSYGGGVVYEQYF	TGTGCCAGCAGTTACGGGGGGGGAGTGGTCTACGAGCAGTACTTC	TRBV6-5	TRBD2	large	TRBJ2-7
CSARAPPSGGRHGTDTQYF	TGCAGTGCTAGAGCCCCCCCTAGCGGGGGCCGCCACGGCACAGATACGCAGTATTTT	TRBV20-1	TRBD2	-	TRBJ2-3
CSVFGSSWEQYF	TGCAGCGTTTTCGGGAGTTCTTGGGAGCAGTACTTC	TRBV29-1	-	large	TRBJ2-7
CASRSGTGAKNTIYF	TGTGCCAGCAGGTCTGGGACAGGTGCTAAAAACACCATATATTTT	TRBV27	TRBD1	-	TRBJ1-3
CASSLQGGWGEETQYF	TGTGCCAGCAGCCTTCAGGGGGGCTGGGGGGAAGAGACCCAGTACTTC	TRBV13	-	few	TRBJ2-5
CASSFYGRTLDTGELFF	TGTGCCAGCAGCTTCTACGGTCGGACGCTTGACACCGGGGAGCTGTTTTTT	TRBV11-2	-	few	TRBJ2-2
CASSLFTGQGAREQYF	TGTGCCAGCAGCCTATTCACGGGACAGGGGGCCAGAGAGCAGTACTTC	TRBV28	TRBD1	-	TRBJ2-7
CATSRAGLRTEAFF	TGTGCCACCAGCAGAGCAGGGCTGCGCACTGAAGCTTTCTTT	TRBV15	-	-	TRBJ1-1
CASNAGTGVADTQYF	TGTGCCAGCAATGCCGGGACAGGGGTAGCAGATACGCAGTATTTT	TRBV6-2/TRBV6-3	TRBD1	-	TRBJ2-3
CSAFGASGGGAPNTQYF	TGCAGTGCCTTTGGGGCCTCTGGGGGGGGGGCCCCGAATACGCAGTATTTT	TRBV20-1	-	once	TRBJ2-3
CASSPDRTNYGYTF	TGTGCCAGCTCACCAGACAGAACTAACTATGGCTACACCTTC	TRBV18	-	-	TRBJ1-2
CASRNMIAGDNEQFF	TGTGCCAGCAGAAACATGATAGCGGGGGACAATGAGCAGTTCTTC	TRBV12-3/TRBV12-4	TRBD2	-	TRBJ2-1
CASSWTGVDTQYF	TGTGCCAGCAGTTGGACAGGGGTAGATACGCAGTATTTT	TRBV12-3/TRBV12-4	TRBD1	few	TRBJ2-3
CSARTGLSTEAFF	TGCAGCGCAAGAACGGGGCTCAGCACTGAAGCTTTCTTT	TRBV29-1	-	few	TRBJ1-1
CSARGGLAGGISRTDTQYF	TGCAGTGCTAGGGGGGGACTAGCGGGAGGGATCTCACGGACAGATACGCAGTATTTT	TRBV20-1	TRBD2	-	TRBJ2-3
CASSSSGGGFSYEQYF	TGTGCCAGCAGCTCGTCAGGGGGCGGCTTCTCCTACGAGCAGTACTTC	TRBV7-9	TRBD1	-	TRBJ2-7